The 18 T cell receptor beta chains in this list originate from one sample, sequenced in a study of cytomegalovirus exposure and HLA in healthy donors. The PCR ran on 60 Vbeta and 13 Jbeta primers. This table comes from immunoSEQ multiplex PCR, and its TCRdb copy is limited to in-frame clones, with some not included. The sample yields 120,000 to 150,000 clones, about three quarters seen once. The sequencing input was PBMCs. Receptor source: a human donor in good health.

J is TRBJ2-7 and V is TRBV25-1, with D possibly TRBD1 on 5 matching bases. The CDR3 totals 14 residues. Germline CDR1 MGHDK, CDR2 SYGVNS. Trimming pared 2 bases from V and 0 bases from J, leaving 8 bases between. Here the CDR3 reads CASSERGSSYEQYF. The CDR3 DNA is TGTGCCAGCAGTGAAAGGGGCAGCTCCTACGAGCAGTACTTC.

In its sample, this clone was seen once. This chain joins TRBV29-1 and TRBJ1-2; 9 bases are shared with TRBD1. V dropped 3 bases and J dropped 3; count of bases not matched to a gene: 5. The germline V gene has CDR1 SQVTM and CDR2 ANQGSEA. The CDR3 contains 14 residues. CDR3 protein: CSVDIWTGDYGYTF. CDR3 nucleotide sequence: TGCAGCGTTGATATATGGACAGGGGACTATGGCTACACCTTC. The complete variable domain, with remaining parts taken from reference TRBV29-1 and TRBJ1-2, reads SAVISQKPSRDICQRGTSLTIQCQVDSQVTMMFWYRQQPGQSLTLIATANQGSEATYESGFVIDKFPISRPNLTFSTLTVSNMSPEDSSIYLCSVDIWTGDYGYTFGSGTRLTVV.

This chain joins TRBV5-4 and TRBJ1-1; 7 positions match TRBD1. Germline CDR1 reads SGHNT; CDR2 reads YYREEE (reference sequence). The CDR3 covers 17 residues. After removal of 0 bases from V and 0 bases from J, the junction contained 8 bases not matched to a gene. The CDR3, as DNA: TGTGCCAGCAGCTTGGACCCGGGACAGAGATTGAACACTGAAGCTTTCTTT. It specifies CASSLDPGQRLNTEAFF.

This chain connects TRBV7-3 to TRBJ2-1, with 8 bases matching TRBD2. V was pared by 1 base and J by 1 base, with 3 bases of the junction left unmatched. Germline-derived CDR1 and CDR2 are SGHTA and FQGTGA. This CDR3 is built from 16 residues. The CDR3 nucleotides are TGTGCCAGCAGCTTAAATGGCGGGAGGTCCTACAATGAGCAGTTCTTC. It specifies CASSLNGGRSYNEQFF.

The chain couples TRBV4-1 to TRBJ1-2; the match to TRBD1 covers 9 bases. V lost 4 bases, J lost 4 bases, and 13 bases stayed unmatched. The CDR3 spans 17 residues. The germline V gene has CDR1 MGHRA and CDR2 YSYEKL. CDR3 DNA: TGCGCCAGCAGCCCGACCGGGACAGGGAACCTGGGCTATGGCTACACCTTC. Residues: CASSPTGTGNLGYGYTF.

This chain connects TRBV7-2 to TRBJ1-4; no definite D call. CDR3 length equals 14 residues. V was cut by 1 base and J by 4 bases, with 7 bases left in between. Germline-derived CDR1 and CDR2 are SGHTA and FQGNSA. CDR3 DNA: TGTGCCAGCAGCTTAGATGTTCTTAATGAAAAACTGTTTTTT. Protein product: CASSLDVLNEKLFF. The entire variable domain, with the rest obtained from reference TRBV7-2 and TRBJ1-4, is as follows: GAGVSQSPSNKVTEKGKDVELRCDPISGHTALYWYRQSLGQGLEFLIYFQGNSAPDKSGLPSDRFSAERTGGSVSTLTIQRTQQEDSAVYLCASSLDVLNEKLFFGSGTQLSVL.

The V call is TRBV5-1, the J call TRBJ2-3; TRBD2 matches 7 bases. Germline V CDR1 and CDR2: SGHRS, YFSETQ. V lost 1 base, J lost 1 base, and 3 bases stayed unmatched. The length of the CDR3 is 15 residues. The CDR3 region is CASSLSTSGTDTQYF. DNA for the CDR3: TGCGCCAGCAGCTTGTCAACTAGCGGCACAGATACGCAGTATTTT.

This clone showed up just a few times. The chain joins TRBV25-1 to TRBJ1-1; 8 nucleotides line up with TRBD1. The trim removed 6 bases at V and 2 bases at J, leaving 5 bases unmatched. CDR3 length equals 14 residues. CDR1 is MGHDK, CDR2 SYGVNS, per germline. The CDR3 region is CASSETGGNTEAFF. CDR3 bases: TGTGCCAGCAGCGAAACAGGGGGTAACACTGAAGCTTTCTTT.

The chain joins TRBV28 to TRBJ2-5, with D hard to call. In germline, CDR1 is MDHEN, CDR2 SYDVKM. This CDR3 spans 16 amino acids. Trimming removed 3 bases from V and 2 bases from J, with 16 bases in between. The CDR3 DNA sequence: TGTGCCAGCAGTTTTAACCGGGTCCTCGATCAAGAGACCCAGTACTTC. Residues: CASSFNRVLDQETQYF.

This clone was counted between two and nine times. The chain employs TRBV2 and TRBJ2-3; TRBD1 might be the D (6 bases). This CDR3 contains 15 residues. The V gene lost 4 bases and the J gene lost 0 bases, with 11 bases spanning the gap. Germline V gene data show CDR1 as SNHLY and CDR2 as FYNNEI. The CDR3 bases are TGTGCCAGCAGTGCCGGGACACACAGCACAGATACGCAGTATTTT. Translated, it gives CASSAGTHSTDTQYF.

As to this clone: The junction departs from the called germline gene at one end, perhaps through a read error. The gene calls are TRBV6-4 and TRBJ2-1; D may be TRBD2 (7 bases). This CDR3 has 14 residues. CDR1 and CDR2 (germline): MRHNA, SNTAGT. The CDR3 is CASSDSGRDNEQLF. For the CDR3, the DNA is TGTGCCAGCAGTGACTCTGGGAGGGACAATGAGCAGCTCTTC.

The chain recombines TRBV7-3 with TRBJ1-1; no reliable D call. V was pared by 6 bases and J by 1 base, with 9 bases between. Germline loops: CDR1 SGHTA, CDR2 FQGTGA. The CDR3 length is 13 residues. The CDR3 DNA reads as TGTGCCAGCAGTCCAATCGGGAACACTGAAGCTTTCTTT. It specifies CASSPIGNTEAFF.

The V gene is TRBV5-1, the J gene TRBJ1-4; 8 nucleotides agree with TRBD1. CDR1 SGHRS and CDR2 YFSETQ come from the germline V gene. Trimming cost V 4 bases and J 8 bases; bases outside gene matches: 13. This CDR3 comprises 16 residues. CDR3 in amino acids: CASSSQGTGDAEKLFF. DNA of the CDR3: TGCGCCAGCAGCAGTCAGGGGACAGGAGACGCAGAAAAACTGTTTTTT.

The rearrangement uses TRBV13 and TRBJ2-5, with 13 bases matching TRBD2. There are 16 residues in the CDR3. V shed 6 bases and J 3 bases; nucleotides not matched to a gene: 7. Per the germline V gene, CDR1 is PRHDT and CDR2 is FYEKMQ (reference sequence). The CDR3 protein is CASSTPGLAGKETQYF. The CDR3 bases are TGTGCCAGCAGTACTCCGGGACTAGCGGGGAAAGAGACCCAGTACTTC.

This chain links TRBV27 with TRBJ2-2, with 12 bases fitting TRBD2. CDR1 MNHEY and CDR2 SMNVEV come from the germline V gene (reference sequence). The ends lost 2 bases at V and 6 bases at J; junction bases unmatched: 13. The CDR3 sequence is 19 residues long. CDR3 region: CASSLLPLAGGPGAGELFF. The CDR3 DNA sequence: TGTGCCAGCAGTTTACTCCCCCTAGCGGGAGGGCCGGGGGCCGGGGAGCTGTTTTTT.

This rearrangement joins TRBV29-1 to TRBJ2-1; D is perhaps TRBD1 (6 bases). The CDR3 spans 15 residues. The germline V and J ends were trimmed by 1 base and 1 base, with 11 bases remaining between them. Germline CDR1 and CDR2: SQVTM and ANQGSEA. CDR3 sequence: CSVEGVRGSYNEQFF. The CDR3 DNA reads TGCAGCGTTGAAGGTGTAAGGGGGTCCTACAATGAGCAGTTCTTC.

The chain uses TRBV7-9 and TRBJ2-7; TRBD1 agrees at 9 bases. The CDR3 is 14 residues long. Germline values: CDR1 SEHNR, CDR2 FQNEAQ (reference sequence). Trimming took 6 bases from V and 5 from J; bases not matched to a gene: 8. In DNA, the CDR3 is TGTGCCAGCAGTCCCGGGACAGGGCGAGACGAGCAGTACTTC. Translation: CASSPGTGRDEQYF.

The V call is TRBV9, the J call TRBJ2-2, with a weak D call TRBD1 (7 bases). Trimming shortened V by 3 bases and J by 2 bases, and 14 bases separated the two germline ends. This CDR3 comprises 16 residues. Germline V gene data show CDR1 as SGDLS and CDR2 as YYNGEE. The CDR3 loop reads CASSAPGGLNTGELFF. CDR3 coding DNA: TGTGCCAGCAGCGCTCCAGGGGGGCTTAACACCGGGGAGCTGTTTTTT.